This T cell receptor (beta chain) stems from a study of STAT3 mutations in large granular lymphocyte leukemia. Profiling relied on immunoSEQ multiplex PCR, and the TCRdb table lists in-frame clones only, not all of them. The profile shows approximately 12,000 clones, under 95% of them singletons. General study results and limits: In T-cell large granular lymphocyte leukemia, about half of patients showed multiple immunodominant subclonotypes. Some patients had persisting codominant clonotypes that could mask small clones.

On this clone itself: Antigen: not known.

The V end was cut by 0 bases, the J end by 3 bases, with 11 bases between. CDR3 length equals 15 residues. Germline V gives CDR1 SGHRS, CDR2 YFSETQ. The TCR comes from a man aged 40-50 years with T-cell large granular lymphocyte leukemia. Some clones in this sample may be carry-over from other donors' samples. Material for sequencing was peripheral blood mononuclear cells. This rearrangement joins TRBV5-1 to TRBJ2-3; D is undetermined. The CDR3 DNA sequence: TGCGCCAGCAGCTTGGCCGCCGGATTAACAGATACGCAGTATTTT. It encodes CASSLAAGLTDTQYF.